These 28 T cell receptor beta chains were sequenced from one sample in a study of blood T cell repertoires in COVID-19. Some clones are missing from TCRdb's copy, which holds only in-frame ones; the method was immunoSEQ multiplex PCR. This sample yields about 180,000 clones, of which approximately 90% are seen a single time; under 3% belongs to the top ten. The source material was peripheral blood. These receptors all come from a woman younger than 45 with active or convalescent COVID-19.

The CDR3 spells CASSPLGHSNQPQHF. CDR3 nucleotides: TGTGCCAGCTCACCCCTGGGACATAGCAATCAGCCCCAGCATTTT. The V gene is TRBV18, the J gene TRBJ1-5; D might be TRBD1 (6 bases). V lost 3 bases and J 0 bases, leaving 9 bases between the germline ends. CDR1 is KGHSH, CDR2 LQKENI, per germline. The CDR3 covers 15 residues. The full variable domain, rest sourced from reference TRBV18 and TRBJ1-5, is NAGVMQNPRHLVRRRGQEARLRCSPMKGHSHVYWYRQLPEEGLKFMVYLQKENIIDESGMPKERFSAEFPKEGPSILRIQQVVRGDSAAYFCASSPLGHSNQPQHFGDGTRLSIL.

The V and J genes are TRBV14 and TRBJ2-5, with 10 positions matching TRBD1. The CDR3 extends over 16 amino acids. V trimming: 3 bases; J trimming: 3 bases; junction bases outside the gene matches: 7. Germline V gene data show CDR1 as SGHDN and CDR2 as FVKESK. The chain's CDR3 is CASSQTGGQGKETQYF. DNA of the CDR3: TGTGCCAGCAGCCAGACCGGGGGACAGGGGAAAGAGACCCAGTACTTC.

The chain links TRBV7-9 to TRBJ1-1, with 8 positions matching TRBD1. The CDR3 length is 14 residues. V was pared by 4 bases and J by 5 bases, with 6 bases of the junction left unmatched. Germline CDR1 is SEHNR and CDR2 is FQNEAQ (reference sequence). CDR3 nucleotide sequence: TGTGCCAGCAGCTCTCCGACAGGGGAGACTGAAGCTTTCTTT. It specifies CASSSPTGETEAFF.

The chain employs TRBV15 and TRBJ1-5; D not certain. Trimming took 6 bases from V and 0 from J, leaving 9 bases between them. CDR3 length: 14 residues. Germline V gene sequence: CDR1 LNHNV, CDR2 YYDKDF (reference sequence). The CDR3 spells CATSYGYSNQPQHF. In DNA, the CDR3 is TGTGCCACCAGTTACGGGTATAGCAATCAGCCCCAGCATTTT.

The rearrangement uses TRBV3-1 (or the pseudogene TRBV3-2) and TRBJ2-3; a possible D gene is TRBD1 (7 bases). The CDR3 has 13 amino acids. V was cut by 4 bases and J by 6 bases, with 11 bases left in between. Germline-derived CDR1 and CDR2 are LGHDT and YNNKEL (reference sequence). The CDR3 reads CASSRPGGDTQYF. As DNA, the CDR3 is TGTGCCAGCAGCCGCCCAGGGGGGGATACGCAGTATTTT.

The chain has TRBV7-9 and TRBJ1-2; D ambiguous. Germline assignment: CDR1 SEHNR and CDR2 FQNEAQ (reference sequence). The CDR3 length is 16 residues. The V end was cut by 1 base, the J end by 4 bases, with 16 bases between. CDR3 sequence (DNA): TGTGCCAGCAGCTTAGTGATAGCCCGAGCGGGCTATGGCTACACCTTC. Residues: CASSLVIARAGYGYTF.

V usage is TRBV2 and J usage is TRBJ1-3; weak D call: TRBD1 (5 bases). Germline CDR1 and CDR2: SNHLY and FYNNEI. Trimming left V 5 bases short and J 4 bases short, with 9 bases between. The length of the CDR3 is 13 residues. CDR3 DNA: TGTGCCAGCAGTTACAACAGGGGAAACACCATATATTTT. This codes for CASSYNRGNTIYF. The full variable domain, in which reference TRBV2 and TRBJ1-3 provide the parts outside the CDR3, is EPEVTQTPSHQVTQMGQEVILRCVPISNHLYFYWYRQILGQKVEFLVSFYNNEISEKSEIFDDQFSVERPDGSNFTLKIRSTKLEDSAMYFCASSYNRGNTIYFGEGSWLTVV.

The chain uses TRBV19 and TRBJ2-7, with D possibly matching TRBD1 (5 bases). V dropped 5 bases and J dropped 3 bases, with 14 bases sitting between them. Germline V gene lookup returns CDR1 LNHDA and CDR2 SQIVND (reference sequence). This CDR3 contains 14 residues. The CDR3 DNA is TGTGCCAGTAGTCTAGGCAGGGTGGGCTACGAGCAGTACTTC. Translation gives CASSLGRVGYEQYF.

This clone was counted between two and nine times. Other nucleotide sequences from this sample produce the same CDR3. CDR3 DNA sequence: TGTGCCAGCAGTCTAGCGGGCGGAAGCTACAATGAGCAGTTCTTC. This codes for CASSLAGGSYNEQFF. J is TRBJ2-1 and V is TRBV11-2; 8 bases are a match to TRBD2. The CDR3 consists of 15 residues. Germline CDR1 is SGHAT and CDR2 is FQNNGV. V trimming: 6 bases; J trimming: 3 bases; junction bases outside the gene matches: 7.

The chain joins TRBV7-9 to TRBJ1-6; D perhaps matches TRBD1 (6 bases). The CDR3 has 16 residues. Germline V gives CDR1 SEHNR, CDR2 FQNEAQ (reference sequence). Trimming cost V 6 bases and J 3 bases, with 15 bases left between them. The CDR3 is CASSSTGFLYNSPLHF. CDR3 coding DNA: TGTGCCAGCAGTTCAACAGGGTTCCTCTATAATTCACCCCTCCACTTT.

The chain combines TRBV28 with TRBJ1-4, with 9 bases identical to TRBD1. Losses at the gene ends were 0 bases for V and 4 bases for J; bases not matched to a gene: 6. The CDR3 runs to 17 residues. From germline, CDR1 is MDHEN and CDR2 SYDVKM. CDR3 residues: CASSLWGQGSGNEKLFF. CDR3 sequence (DNA): TGTGCCAGCAGTTTATGGGGACAGGGTTCGGGTAATGAAAAACTGTTTTTT.

The rearrangement uses TRBV21-1 and TRBJ1-2; TRBD1 reflects the table's D call only, with no check against the DNA. TRBV21-1 counts as a pseudogene. This CDR3 region has 15 residues. This CDR3 reads CASSKAQRTYHGYTF. In nucleotides, the CDR3 is TGTGCCAGCAGCAAAGCGCAGAGGACATATCATGGCTACACCTTC.

A word on this clone: Other DNA variants within this sample encode the same CDR3. The chain recombines TRBV7-9 with TRBJ2-7, with D tentatively TRBD1 (6 bases). Trimming removed 5 bases from V and 3 bases from J, with 8 bases in between. There are 12 residues in the CDR3. Germline CDR1 SEHNR, CDR2 FQNEAQ (reference sequence). CDR3 coding DNA: TGTGCCAGCAGCCGGACAGACTACGAGCAGTACTTC. This gives the protein CASSRTDYEQYF.

The chain combines TRBV30 with TRBJ2-1; weak D call: TRBD2 (5 bases). The V end was cut by 2 bases, the J end by 5 bases, with 13 bases between. CDR3 length equals 14 residues. The germline V gene encodes CDR1 GTSNPN and CDR2 SVGIG (reference sequence). In DNA, the CDR3 is TGTGCCTGGAGTCCCCGGGAAAGGAACAATGAGCAGTTCTTC. Protein: CAWSPRERNNEQFF.

This clone was recorded only once. In nucleotides, the CDR3 is TGTGCCAGCAGCGTAGGACAGGGGGCTGGGATGAACACTGAAGCTTTCTTT. This codes for CASSVGQGAGMNTEAFF. The rearrangement joins TRBV9 to TRBJ1-1; TRBD1 agrees at 10 bases. The CDR3 spans 17 residues. Trimming at V came to 0 bases and at J to 0 bases, leaving 5 bases not matched to a gene. Per the germline V gene, CDR1 is SGDLS and CDR2 is YYNGEE.

The chain carries TRBV28 and TRBJ2-7; no firm D call. Germline V CDR1 and CDR2: MDHEN, SYDVKM. The V and J ends lost 3 bases and 0 bases respectively, with 9 bases between them. The CDR3 has 14 residues. CDR3 in DNA: TGTGCCAGCAGTTTCCTAAAAAGCTCCTACGAGCAGTACTTC. Its protein product is CASSFLKSSYEQYF.

The chain joins TRBV19 to TRBJ1-5; the D gene is possibly TRBD1 (6 bases). The CDR3 loop spans 14 amino acids. Looked up from germline, CDR1 is LNHDA and CDR2 is SQIVND (reference sequence). The germline V and J ends were trimmed by 5 bases and 4 bases, with 12 bases remaining between them. The CDR3 loop reads CASSRQGRNQPQHF. CDR3 nucleotides: TGTGCCAGTAGTCGTCAGGGGCGGAATCAGCCCCAGCATTTT.

The rearrangement links TRBV19 to TRBJ1-3, with D uncertain. CDR3 size: 14 residues. Germline CDR1 reads LNHDA; CDR2 reads SQIVND (reference sequence). Trimming left V 6 bases short and J 0 bases short, with 9 bases between. The CDR3 DNA is TGTGCCAGTAGCGACATTCCCTCTGGAAACACCATATATTTT. Its translation is CASSDIPSGNTIYF.

V gene TRBV3-1 (or the pseudogene TRBV3-2) combines with J gene TRBJ2-1; possible D gene TRBD1, 6 bases. CDR3 length: 13 residues. Germline V CDR1 and CDR2: LGHDT, YNNKEL (reference sequence). The V gene lost 3 bases and the J gene lost 15 bases, with 18 bases spanning the gap. Here the CDR3 DNA reads TGTGCCAGCAGCCAGGCAACCGACAGGCGGCGGTTCTTC. This gives the protein CASSQATDRRRFF.

This rearrangement joins TRBV11-2 to TRBJ1-4; D not certain. The CDR3 sequence is 17 residues long. Germline values: CDR1 SGHAT, CDR2 FQNNGV. V was trimmed by 2 bases and J by 0 bases, leaving 13 bases between them. The CDR3 region has the DNA TGTGCCAGCAGCTTAAACACCCCTCTAGCAACTAATGAAAAACTGTTTTTT. Protein: CASSLNTPLATNEKLFF.

This chain links TRBV2 with TRBJ1-5, with TRBD1 as a possible D gene (5 bases). The V end lost 6 bases, the J end lost 5 bases, and 11 bases lay between the germline ends. Germline V CDR1 and CDR2: SNHLY, FYNNEI. This CDR3 comprises 13 residues. The CDR3 region is CASRGIGDQPQHF. The CDR3 nucleotides read TGTGCCAGCAGAGGGATAGGGGATCAGCCCCAGCATTTT.

This chain uses TRBV27 with TRBJ1-6; 9 bases are a match to TRBD1. V lost 4 bases to trimming and J lost 7 bases; unmatched junction nucleotides: 8. This CDR3 contains 16 residues. Germline V gene data show CDR1 as MNHEY and CDR2 as SMNVEV (reference sequence). The CDR3 nucleotides read TGTGCCAGCAGTTCAGTGTTACAGGGGGCAAATTCACCCCTCCACTTT. Its translation is CASSSVLQGANSPLHF.

The V gene is TRBV5-1, the J gene TRBJ2-7; TRBD1 matches at 11 bases. CDR3 length equals 15 residues. The junction had 5 bases not matched to a gene; V was cut back by 3 bases and J by 3 bases. Germline CDR1 reads SGHRS; CDR2 reads YFSETQ. CDR3 loop: CASSSRTGGLYEQYF. The CDR3 DNA follows: TGCGCCAGCAGCTCTAGGACAGGGGGCCTCTACGAGCAGTACTTC.

The chain has TRBV5-1 and TRBJ1-1; D perhaps matches TRBD1 (6 bases). Trimming pared 4 bases from V and 1 base from J, leaving 17 bases between. The CDR3 has 16 amino acids. CDR1 is SGHRS, CDR2 YFSETQ, per germline. The chain's CDR3 is CASSPRNRERNTEAFF. The CDR3 DNA reads as TGCGCCAGCAGCCCCCGAAACAGGGAAAGGAACACTGAAGCTTTCTTT.

This clone has a single count. The chain recombines TRBV19 with TRBJ1-1; the D is unclear. The germline gives CDR1 LNHDA, CDR2 SQIVND (reference sequence). Trimming took off 4 bases at V and 7 bases at J, with 7 bases between the two ends. CDR3 length: 11 residues. The CDR3: CASSTRLEAFF. Here the CDR3 DNA reads TGTGCCAGTAGTACCAGGCTTGAAGCTTTCTTT.

This sequence joins TRBV3-1 (or the pseudogene TRBV3-2) and TRBJ1-5; D gene ambiguous. The CDR3 is 16 residues long. V lost 2 bases, J lost 0 bases, and 11 bases lay in between. The V gene's germline CDR1 is LGHDT and CDR2 YNNKEL (reference sequence). The DNA for the CDR3 is TGTGCCAGCAGCCAACTGCAGGTAGATAGCAATCAGCCCCAGCATTTT. Translating it yields CASSQLQVDSNQPQHF.

The CDR3 region is CASIGKSGTYEQYF. The CDR3 DNA reads as TGTGCCAGCATAGGAAAATCCGGGACCTACGAGCAGTACTTC. The gene calls are TRBV28 and TRBJ2-7, with D perhaps matching TRBD2 (5 bases). V lost 7 bases and J lost 2, with 15 bases in between. The germline V gene encodes CDR1 MDHEN and CDR2 SYDVKM. The CDR3 is 14 residues long. Together with reference TRBV28 and TRBJ2-7, the CDR3 gives the full variable domain: DVKVTQSSRYLVKRTGEKVFLECVQDMDHENMFWYRQDPGLGLRLIYFSYDVKMKEKGDIPEGYSVSREKKERFSLILESASTNQTSMYLCASIGKSGTYEQYFGPGTRLTVT.

The chain joins TRBV7-8 to TRBJ1-5; 8 bases agree with TRBD1. Germline-derived CDR1 and CDR2 are SGHVS and FQNEAQ. This CDR3 spans 15 amino acids. The J segment lost 7 bases and the V segment lost 1 base, leaving 6 bases of the junction unmatched. Here the CDR3 DNA reads TGTGCCAGCAGCTTAGGGACAGGGATGGGCCAGCCCCAGCATTTT. Its translation: CASSLGTGMGQPQHF.